This T cell receptor (beta chain) was sequenced during a study of cytomegalovirus exposure and HLA in healthy donors. Only in-frame clones appear in the TCRdb table, and some are missing; sequencing was by immunoSEQ multiplex PCR. The repertoire holds 55,000 to 80,000 clones, with approximately 95% as singletons. The germline V gene has CDR1 SGHVS and CDR2 FQNEAQ. This CDR3 spans 15 amino acids. V gave up 8 bases and J gave up 5 bases, with 21 bases separating them. This chain joins TRBV7-8 and TRBJ2-5, with D maybe TRBD2 (7 bases). The TCR sequence derives from a young woman in good health and CMV-seropositive. Sequencing was done on a sample of PBMCs. The CDR3 DNA reads TGTGCCAGCTTACGGGGAGGGGGATTCTCGGAGACCCAGTACTTC. It is translated as CASLRGGGFSETQYF.